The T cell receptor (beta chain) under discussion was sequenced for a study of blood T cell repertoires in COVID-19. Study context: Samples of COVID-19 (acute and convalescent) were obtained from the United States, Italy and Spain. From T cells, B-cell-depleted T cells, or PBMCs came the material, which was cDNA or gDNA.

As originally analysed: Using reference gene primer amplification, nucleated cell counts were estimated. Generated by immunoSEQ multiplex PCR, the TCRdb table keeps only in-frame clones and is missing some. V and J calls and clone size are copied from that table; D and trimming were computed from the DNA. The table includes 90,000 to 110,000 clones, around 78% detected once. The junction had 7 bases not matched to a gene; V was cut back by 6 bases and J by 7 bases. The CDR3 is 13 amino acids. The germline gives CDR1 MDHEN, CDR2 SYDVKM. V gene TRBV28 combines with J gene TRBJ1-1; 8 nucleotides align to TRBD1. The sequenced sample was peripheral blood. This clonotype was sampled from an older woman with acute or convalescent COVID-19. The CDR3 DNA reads TGTGCCAGCAGCAGACAGGGGAGAGGTGAAGCTTTCTTT. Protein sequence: CASSRQGRGEAFF.